Listed below are T cell receptor beta chains from one sample, sequenced in a study of regulatory T cells in long-lasting Graves disease. One entry per CDR3 protein, called by TCRdb with MiXCR from the multiplex PCR reads. The data contain more than 300,000 distinct CDR3 sequences, roughly 17% of them singletons. The same data also went into a second study, on T cells in Graves' hyperthyroidism and ophthalmopathy.

Sequencing was performed on peripheral blood mononuclear cells (PBMCs), taken at new diagnosis, from a patient treated with antithyroid drugs. The receptors were sampled from a woman between 18 and 29 years old with Graves disease. Both conserved end residues are part of each CDR3. A D gene is named only where the DNA matches it firmly. The size field is filled for only some rows; it gives once, few, many or a size class.

clone_size | d_call | j_call | v_call | cdr3_nt | cdr3_aa
many | TRBD2 | TRBJ2-7 | TRBV6-1 | TGTGCCAGCAGGAAAGTTAGCGGGGGTTCCTCGTACGAGCAGTACTTC | CASRKVSGGSSYEQYF
many | - | TRBJ2-1 | TRBV5-1 | TGCGCCAGCAGCTTGGCTGCCATCAACAATGAGCAGTTCTTC | CASSLAAINNEQFF
many | - | TRBJ1-5 | TRBV15 | TGTGCCACCAGCAGACGACCCCCGCCCCAGGGTACCGCGGGTCAGCCCCAGCATTTT | CATSRRPPPQGTAGQPQHF
few | - | TRBJ1-6 | TRBV6-2/TRBV6-3 | TGTGCCAGCAGTGCGCAATCGGATAATTCACCCCTCCACTTT | CASSAQSDNSPLHF
many | - | TRBJ2-7 | TRBV3-1 | TGTGCCAGCAGCCAGTTGTTTTTGAGGGACACATCCTACGAGCAGTACTTC | CASSQLFLRDTSYEQYF
- | - | TRBJ2-5 | TRBV29-1 | TGCAGCGTTGAAGGGGGGGGGCCGGAGGCCCAGTACTTC | CSVEGGGPEAQYF
many | - | TRBJ1-1 | TRBV13 | TGTGCCAGCAGCTTAAGGTTCGAGAGTTTCTTT | CASSLRFESFF
many | TRBD2 | TRBJ2-3 | TRBV28 | TGTGCCAGCAGACCGGGGGGACTAGCGAGACTAACAGATACGCAGTATTTT | CASRPGGLARLTDTQYF
- | - | TRBJ1-1 | TRBV6-1 | TGTGCCAGCATGTTAGCGGTATCTGAAGCTTTCTTT | CASMLAVSEAFF
many | - | TRBJ1-1 | TRBV29-1 | TGCAGCGTTGCGGAGGGCGCGAACACTGAAGCTTTCTTT | CSVAEGANTEAFF
many | - | TRBJ2-1 | TRBV20-1 | TGCAGTGCTAGAGATGGGATAGCCAATGAGCAGTTCTTC | CSARDGIANEQFF
many | - | TRBJ1-1 | TRBV6-1 | TGTGCCAGCAGTGAACGGGGTGGGGCTTTCTTT | CASSERGGAFF
many | - | TRBJ2-5 | TRBV11-1 | TGTGCCAGCAGCCCGAGGAGAGCGGACGGAGAGACCCAGTACTTC | CASSPRRADGETQYF
many | TRBD1 | TRBJ1-5 | TRBV11-2 | TGTGCCAGCAGCTTGAGGACAGGACAGGGTCAGCCCCAGCATTTT | CASSLRTGQGQPQHF
many | TRBD2 | TRBJ2-3 | TRBV24-1 | TGTGCCACCTTTAGCGGGATGTCCACAGATACGCAGTATTTT | CATFSGMSTDTQYF
- | TRBD1 | TRBJ1-5 | TRBV15 | TGTGCCACCAGCGCCGGACAGGGAAGGAATCAGCCCCAGCATTTT | CATSAGQGRNQPQHF
many | - | TRBJ1-1 | TRBV28 | TGTGCCAGCTTTAACCAGGGGCTGAACACTGAAGCTTTCTTT | CASFNQGLNTEAFF